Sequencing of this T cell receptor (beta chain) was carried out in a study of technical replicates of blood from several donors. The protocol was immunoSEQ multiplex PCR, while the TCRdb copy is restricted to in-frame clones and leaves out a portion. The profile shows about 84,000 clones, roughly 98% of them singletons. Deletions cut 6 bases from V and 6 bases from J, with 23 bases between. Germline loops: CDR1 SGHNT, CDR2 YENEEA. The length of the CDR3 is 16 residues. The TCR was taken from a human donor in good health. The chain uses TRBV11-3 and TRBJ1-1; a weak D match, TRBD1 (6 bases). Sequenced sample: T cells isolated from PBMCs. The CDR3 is CASRTYTGKGSPEAFF. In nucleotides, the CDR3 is TGTGCCAGCAGAACGTATACAGGGAAGGGGAGCCCTGAAGCTTTCTTT.